Following are 13 T cell receptor beta chains from one sample sequenced in a study of cytomegalovirus exposure and HLA in healthy donors. Generated by immunoSEQ multiplex PCR, the TCRdb table keeps only in-frame clones and is missing some. Of some 110,000 clones in the sample, about 94% were seen once. What was sequenced was PBMCs. All receptors derive from a woman aged 18-29 years in good health and CMV-seronegative.

The rearrangement uses TRBV6-5 and TRBJ2-1; 7 bases are shared with TRBD2. The CDR3 runs 14 residues. Germline trimming cut 6 bases from V and 8 bases from J; bases unmatched to any gene: 10. Germline CDR1 reads MNHEY; CDR2 reads SVGAGI. Here the CDR3 DNA reads TGTGCCAGCAGAAAGGCGGGAGCTTGGTATGAGCAGTTCTTC. Translation: CASRKAGAWYEQFF.

The chain is built from TRBV4-2 and TRBJ2-2, with TRBD1 matching over 9 bases. Germline V lookup: CDR1 LGHNA, CDR2 YNFKEQ. The CDR3 runs to 17 residues. The junction had 4 bases not matched to a gene; V was cut back by 1 base and J by 1 base. CDR3 bases: TGTGCCAGCAGCCAAGTGACGGGACAGGGGAACACCGGGGAGCTGTTTTTT. This sequence encodes CASSQVTGQGNTGELFF.

The V gene is TRBV2, the J gene TRBJ2-5; 14 nucleotides align to TRBD2. This CDR3 is built from 16 residues. From germline, CDR1 is SNHLY and CDR2 FYNNEI. Unmatched junction bases numbered 3, after V lost 5 bases and J lost 1 base. CDR3 sequence reads: CASSSGTSGSQETQYF. The DNA of the CDR3 is TGTGCCAGCAGTTCCGGGACTAGCGGGAGCCAAGAGACCCAGTACTTC.

The V gene is TRBV11-2, the J gene TRBJ2-1; possible D gene TRBD2, 6 bases. The CDR3 has 17 residues. Germline CDR1 and CDR2: SGHAT and FQNNGV. V was shortened by 5 bases and J by 4 bases, with 21 bases between the two germline ends. DNA of the CDR3: TGTGCCAGCAGCGGAGGGTGGACTTGGTCTGTTTACAATGAGCAGTTCTTC. Translating gives CASSGGWTWSVYNEQFF.

The J gene is TRBJ2-1, the V gene TRBV11-2; 8 nucleotides agree with TRBD2. Unmatched junction bases numbered 14, after V lost 8 bases and J lost 5 bases. The CDR3 contains 16 residues. CDR1 is SGHAT and CDR2 is FQNNGV in the germline V gene. For the CDR3, the DNA is TGTGCCAGCGGGCCTCTGGGCTCCGGGGGGGACAATGAGCAGTTCTTC. It codes for CASGPLGSGGDNEQFF.

The gene calls are TRBV7-9 and TRBJ1-4, with D possibly being TRBD1 (6 bases). The V end lost 2 bases, the J end lost 8 bases, and 12 bases lay between the germline ends. Per the germline V gene, CDR1 is SEHNR and CDR2 is FQNEAQ (reference sequence). This CDR3 comprises 14 residues. CDR3 amino acids: CASSLPSGHEKLFF. The CDR3 bases are TGTGCCAGCAGCTTACCTTCGGGACACGAAAAACTGTTTTTT.

The chain has TRBV5-4 and TRBJ2-2, with 9 bases identical to TRBD1. The CDR3 is 19 residues long. The V segment lost 5 bases and the J segment 4 bases; nucleotides outside the gene matches: 18. CDR1 and CDR2 (germline): SGHNT, YYREEE (reference sequence). Here the CDR3 DNA reads TGTGCCAGCAGTTCTGACTGGTTAGGTGGGACAGGGCCCACCGGGGAGCTGTTTTTT. Its translation: CASSSDWLGGTGPTGELFF.

This chain links TRBV27 with TRBJ2-3; D remains ambiguous. CDR3 length equals 15 residues. Germline assignment: CDR1 MNHEY and CDR2 SMNVEV (reference sequence). Trimming stripped 5 bases from V and 0 bases from J, with 12 bases between. CDR3 coding DNA: TGTGCCAGCAGTCTAGTTTCAGCTAGCACAGATACGCAGTATTTT. Protein sequence: CASSLVSASTDTQYF.

The chain has TRBV7-3 and TRBJ1-2; D not resolved. V lost 7 bases, J lost 0 bases, and 9 bases lay in between. Germline V CDR1 and CDR2: SGHTA, FQGTGA. The CDR3 consists of 13 residues. The CDR3 loop is CASTMTPNYGYTF. CDR3 nucleotide sequence: TGTGCCAGCACCATGACACCTAACTATGGCTACACCTTC.

This sequence joins TRBV27 and TRBJ2-7; perhaps TRBD2 as D (5 bases). The CDR3 runs 14 residues. V was cut by 2 bases and J by 2 bases, with 10 bases left in between. CDR1 and CDR2 from the germline V gene are MNHEY and SMNVEV (reference sequence). The CDR3 DNA reads TGTGCCAGCAGTTTAGCGGGCCCTACCTACGAGCAGTACTTC. Protein product: CASSLAGPTYEQYF.

The chain carries TRBV28 and TRBJ1-1; a possible D gene is TRBD1 (6 bases). V was pared by 11 bases and J by 1 base, with 11 bases between. Germline CDR1 and CDR2: MDHEN and SYDVKM. CDR3 length: 12 residues. CDR3 loop: CAADSPNTEAFF. CDR3 in DNA: TGTGCCGCGGACAGCCCGAACACTGAAGCTTTCTTT.

The J gene is TRBJ2-3, the V gene TRBV9, with 11 bases matching TRBD2. There are 17 residues in the CDR3. With 0 bases clipped from V and 5 bases from J, the junction kept 8 bases outside the gene matches. Germline CDR1 and CDR2: SGDLS and YYNGEE. This CDR3 is CASSVEDSGRGGDTQYF. CDR3 bases: TGTGCCAGCAGCGTAGAGGATAGCGGGAGGGGAGGAGATACGCAGTATTTT.

The gene calls are TRBV7-9 and TRBJ2-7; TRBD2 is a possible D gene (5 bases). Per the germline V gene, CDR1 is SEHNR and CDR2 is FQNEAQ (reference sequence). The CDR3 runs 15 residues. The V end was cut by 3 bases, the J end by 3 bases, with 15 bases between. Here the CDR3 reads CASSFFRGSFYEQYF. The CDR3 nucleotides are TGTGCCAGCAGCTTTTTCCGGGGTAGTTTCTACGAGCAGTACTTC.